This T cell receptor (beta chain) was captured by sequencing in a study of T cell changes during pregnancy in multiple sclerosis. TCRdb keeps only in-frame clones here, not all; method: immunoSEQ multiplex PCR. The sample contains tens of thousands of clones, approximately 93% of which appear only once. Germline V gene data show CDR1 as MNHEY and CDR2 as SMNVEV (reference sequence). CDR3 size: 16 residues. The V and J ends lost 0 bases and 2 bases respectively, with 11 bases between them. The sequence derives from a female donor with multiple sclerosis, enrolled in a pregnancy study. This chain joins TRBV27 and TRBJ1-5, with D hard to call. This sample comprised peripheral blood, obtained in the second trimester of pregnancy. CDR3 residues: CASSLSSRRGNQPQHF. CDR3 sequence (DNA): TGTGCCAGCAGTTTATCCTCAAGACGGGGCAATCAGCCCCAGCATTTT.